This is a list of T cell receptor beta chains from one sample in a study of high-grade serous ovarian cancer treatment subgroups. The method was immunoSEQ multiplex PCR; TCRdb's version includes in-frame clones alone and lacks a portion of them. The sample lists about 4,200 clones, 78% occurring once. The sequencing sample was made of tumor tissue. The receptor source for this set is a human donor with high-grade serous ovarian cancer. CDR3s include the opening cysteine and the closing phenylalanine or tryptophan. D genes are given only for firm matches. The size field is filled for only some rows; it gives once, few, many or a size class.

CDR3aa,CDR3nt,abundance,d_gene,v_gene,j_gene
CASSSSHLGANVLTF,TGTGCCAGCAGCTCCTCGCACCTTGGGGCCAACGTCCTGACTTTC,once,.,TRBV7-9,TRBJ2-6
CASSQPGTGGTGELFF,TGCGCCAGCAGCCAACCCGGGACAGGGGGCACCGGGGAGCTGTTTTTT,.,TRBD1,TRBV4-1,TRBJ2-2
CASSSTWMNTEAFF,TGTGCCAGCAGCTCGACTTGGATGAACACTGAAGCTTTCTTT,few,.,TRBV7-9,TRBJ1-1
CASSLRTGQRRNTIYF,TGTGCCAGCAGCTTGCGGACAGGGCAACGAAGAAACACCATATATTTT,.,TRBD1,TRBV5-5,TRBJ1-3
CASSYRRGQGELFF,TGTGCCAGCAGTTACCGTCGGGGACAGGGGGAGCTGTTTTTT,.,TRBD1,TRBV6-6,TRBJ2-2
CASSLIGHEQFF,TGTGCCAGCAGCTTAATTGGGCATGAGCAGTTCTTC,.,.,TRBV7-9,TRBJ2-1
CASSQEPGTDFFYEQYF,TGTGCCAGCAGCCAAGAACCCGGGACAGACTTCTTCTACGAGCAGTACTTC,few,TRBD1,TRBV7-6,TRBJ2-7
CASTKSTNNYGYTF,TGTGCCAGCACCAAATCTACCAATAACTATGGCTACACCTTC,.,.,TRBV6-6,TRBJ1-2
CASSSWDRNLMYF,TGTGCCAGCAGCTCCTGGGACAGAAACCTCATGTACTTC,.,TRBD1,TRBV7-9,TRBJ2-7
CASSSTEDSGGAEQYF,TGTGCCAGCAGCTCAACAGAGGATAGCGGGGGAGCCGAGCAGTACTTC,.,TRBD2,TRBV13,TRBJ2-7
CASSQDRQETQYF,TGTGCCAGCAGCCAGGACAGACAAGAGACCCAGTACTTC,.,.,TRBV2,TRBJ2-5
CASSVEWRNEQFF,TGTGCCAGCAGCGTAGAATGGAGGAATGAGCAGTTCTTC,.,.,TRBV9,TRBJ2-1
CASNTRTGEAFF,TGTGCCAGCAATACAAGGACAGGGGAAGCTTTCTTT,few,TRBD1,TRBV27,TRBJ1-1
CASSQDSGGNTIYF,TGTGCCAGCAGCCAAGATTCGGGAGGAAACACCATATATTTT,.,.,TRBV4-2,TRBJ1-3
CASSLYPGQGWNEQFF,TGCGCCAGCAGCTTGTATCCGGGACAGGGATGGAATGAGCAGTTCTTC,once,TRBD1,TRBV5-1,TRBJ2-1
CAWNSGREEETQYF,TGTGCCTGGAATTCCGGGAGGGAAGAAGAGACCCAGTACTTC,.,TRBD2,TRBV30,TRBJ2-5
CASTVTGVAKNEQFF,TGTGCCAGCACCGTTACAGGGGTAGCGAAGAATGAGCAGTTCTTC,.,TRBD1,TRBV5-6,TRBJ2-1
CASSLDLAGGRETQYF,TGCGCCAGCAGCTTGGATCTAGCGGGGGGGCGTGAGACCCAGTACTTC,.,TRBD2,TRBV5-1,TRBJ2-5
CASSARGAEETQYF,TGTGCCAGTAGTGCCCGCGGGGCGGAAGAGACCCAGTACTTC,.,.,TRBV19,TRBJ2-5